Following are 8 T cell receptor beta chains from one sample sequenced in a study of cytomegalovirus exposure and HLA in healthy donors. Vbeta (60) and Jbeta (13) primers were used in the PCR. Profiling relied on immunoSEQ multiplex PCR, and the TCRdb table lists in-frame clones only, not all of them. The sample records 100,000 to 150,000 clones, roughly 80% being singletons. Sequenced: PBMCs. These receptors were taken from a female donor in good health and CMV-seronegative.

This sequence joins TRBV7-9 and TRBJ2-6, with a weak D call TRBD1 (6 bases). This CDR3 contains 17 residues. Per germline, CDR1 SEHNR and CDR2 FQNEAQ (reference sequence). Trimming pared 3 bases from V and 3 bases from J, leaving 15 bases between. The CDR3 DNA reads TGTGCCAGCAGCTTCATGGGTCCCAGGGGTGGGGCCAACGTCCTGACTTTC. Its protein is CASSFMGPRGGANVLTF.

J is TRBJ2-3 and V is TRBV2, with D possibly TRBD2 on 6 matching bases. CDR1 is SNHLY and CDR2 is FYNNEI in the germline V gene. The CDR3 length is 15 residues. V was clipped by 4 bases and J by 0 bases, with 11 bases between them. This chain's CDR3 is CASSVRAGSTDTQYF. CDR3 bases: TGTGCCAGCAGTGTCAGGGCGGGAAGCACAGATACGCAGTATTTT.

V and J are TRBV5-8 and TRBJ2-5, with 10 bases fitting TRBD1. The J call may be mistaken, given a closer DNA end match to TRBJ2-7. This CDR3 comprises 14 residues. CDR1 is SGHTS, CDR2 YDEGEE, per germline. The CDR3 protein is CASGPGQGIYEQYF. Here the CDR3 DNA reads TGTGCCAGCGGTCCGGGACAGGGGATCTACGAGCAGTACTTC.

The chain links TRBV7-3 to TRBJ2-2, with a possible D match to TRBD2 (5 bases). Trimming pared 5 bases from V and 4 bases from J, leaving 14 bases between. This CDR3 region has 15 residues. Germline V gives CDR1 SGHTA, CDR2 FQGTGA. The CDR3 DNA reads TGTGCCAGCAGCCCCAAGACTACCCGCACCGGGGAGCTGTTTTTT. It codes for CASSPKTTRTGELFF.

The table lists this clone with a count of one. This chain links TRBV5-4 with TRBJ2-7, with 13 positions matching TRBD2. Germline CDR1 reads SGHNT; CDR2 reads YYREEE (reference sequence). There are 15 residues in the CDR3. The J segment lost 7 bases and the V segment lost 2 bases, leaving 6 bases of the junction unmatched. CDR3 sequence: CASSFTSGRAGEQYF. Here the CDR3 DNA reads TGTGCCAGCAGCTTTACTAGCGGGAGGGCCGGGGAGCAGTACTTC.

The chain combines TRBV5-4 with TRBJ2-1, with a weak D call TRBD2 (6 bases). The CDR3 extends over 16 amino acids. Trimming cost V 4 bases and J 0 bases, with 14 bases left between them. The germline V gene encodes CDR1 SGHNT and CDR2 YYREEE (reference sequence). CDR3 in amino acids: CASSRRGVFSYNEQFF. CDR3 nucleotide sequence: TGTGCCAGCAGCCGCCGCGGGGTGTTCTCCTACAATGAGCAGTTCTTC.

The rearrangement uses TRBV5-5 and TRBJ1-4, with TRBD1 matching over 9 bases. CDR1 and CDR2 from the germline V gene are SGHKS and YYEKEE (reference sequence). Trimming took 5 bases from V and 5 from J; bases not matched to a gene: 10. This CDR3 has 16 amino acids. CDR3 region: CASSGAPGQGNEKLFF. DNA of the CDR3: TGTGCCAGCAGTGGGGCTCCGGGACAGGGCAATGAAAAACTGTTTTTT.

The gene calls are TRBV5-1 and TRBJ2-5, with no clear D. CDR1 is SGHRS and CDR2 is YFSETQ in the germline V gene. The CDR3 is 13 residues long. Trimming took 0 bases from V and 4 from J, leaving 7 bases between them. The CDR3 coding sequence is TGCGCCAGCAGCTTGGGTACTGTAGAGACCCAGTACTTC. It is translated as CASSLGTVETQYF.